This T cell receptor beta chain was sequenced for a study of T cell repertoires in cytomegalovirus infection. Study details: TCR beta signatures that were public indicated CMV infection and matching HLA type. Findings and caveats of the study: Predominance within the ex vivo response was attributable to HLA-C-restricted CMV-specific TCR beta clonotypes. Summed frequency of shared TCR beta families picked out CMV carriers who also had the relevant HLA.

Concerning this clonotype: What it recognizes is unknown.

TCRdb re-derived calls from the reads in MiXCR, one entry per CDR3 protein. The sample has around 740,000 distinct CDR3 sequences; 35% are singletons. The V end was cut by 5 bases, the J end by 6 bases, with 11 bases between. Per germline, CDR1 KGHSH and CDR2 LQKENI. The CDR3 length is 13 residues. The TCR was taken from a human donor in good health (CMV status not recorded). Some clones in this sample may be carry-over from other donors' samples. The material sequenced was PBMCs. The V and J genes are TRBV18 and TRBJ1-5, with D hard to call. CDR3 in DNA: TGTGCCAGCTCAGGCGAGCGGAGTCAGCCCCAGCATTTT. This sequence encodes CASSGERSQPQHF.